The 11 T cell receptor beta chains reported below all come from one sample, sequenced in a study of T cell repertoires in cytomegalovirus infection. These TCRs are of unknown antigen specificity. Using its own MiXCR run on the reads, TCRdb lists one record per CDR3 protein. Of 200,000 to 250,000 distinct CDR3 sequences listed, about 39% were seen once; the top ten hold more than 50%. The sequenced sample was CD8+ T cells from cultured PBMCs, obtained from culture after CMV antigen stimulation. These receptors came from a human donor in good health (CMV status not recorded). Some clones in this sample may be carry-over from other donors' samples.

This clonotype was detected only a few times. The chain is built from TRBV4-1 and TRBJ1-1; tentative D call: TRBD1 (5 bases). The V gene lost 1 base and the J gene lost 5 bases, with 14 bases spanning the gap. CDR3 length: 15 amino acids. The germline gives CDR1 MGHRA, CDR2 YSYEKL. CDR3 nucleotides: TGCGCCAGCAGCCAAGCGATCTCTGGGGGGACTGAAGCTTTCTTT. As protein: CASSQAISGGTEAFF.

The J gene is TRBJ2-1, the V gene TRBV6-1; TRBD1 might be the D (6 bases). The CDR3 runs 18 residues. V was trimmed by 1 base and J by 7 bases, leaving 23 bases between them. Per the germline V gene, CDR1 is MNHNS and CDR2 is SASEGT. CDR3 protein: CASSEGPPGAIRVNEQFF. The CDR3 bases are TGTGCCAGCAGTGAAGGGCCCCCAGGGGCGATTCGGGTTAATGAGCAGTTCTTC.

DNA for the CDR3: TGTGCCAGCAGTCCGGGGACAGGGGACGGCGAGCAGTACTTC. Its protein is CASSPGTGDGEQYF. This chain joins TRBV28 and TRBJ2-7; 10 nucleotides line up with TRBD1. The CDR3 extends over 14 amino acids. Germline V gene lookup returns CDR1 MDHEN and CDR2 SYDVKM. The V segment lost 5 bases and the J segment 6 bases; nucleotides outside the gene matches: 7.

The sample holds a few counts of this clonotype. V usage is TRBV29-1 and J usage is TRBJ1-3; TRBD1 might be the D (5 bases). V lost 4 bases, J lost 0 bases, and 7 bases lay in between. The CDR3 has 13 amino acids. Looked up from germline, CDR1 is SQVTM and CDR2 is ANQGSEA. The CDR3 spells CSVVQDSGNTIYF. Written as DNA, the CDR3 is TGCAGCGTTGTACAGGACTCTGGAAACACCATATATTTT. The variable domain in full, with the rest retrieved from reference TRBV29-1 and TRBJ1-3, is SAVISQKPSRDICQRGTSLTIQCQVDSQVTMMFWYRQQPGQSLTLIATANQGSEATYESGFVIDKFPISRPNLTFSTLTVSNMSPEDSSIYLCSVVQDSGNTIYFGEGSWLTVV.

This rearrangement joins TRBV27 to TRBJ2-5, with 8 bases that match TRBD1. V lost 2 bases to trimming and J lost 5 bases; unmatched junction nucleotides: 7. This CDR3 region has 15 residues. The germline gives CDR1 MNHEY, CDR2 SMNVEV (reference sequence). The CDR3 region is CASSLRQGRWETQYF. In DNA form, the CDR3 reads TGTGCCAGCAGTTTACGACAGGGGCGGTGGGAGACCCAGTACTTC.

The chain links TRBV27 to TRBJ2-7; 9 bases line up with TRBD2. The CDR3 runs to 19 residues. J lost 2 bases, V lost 2 bases, and 16 bases had no gene match. Germline-derived CDR1 and CDR2 are MNHEY and SMNVEV (reference sequence). The CDR3 nucleotides read TGTGCCAGCAGTTTAGGAGGGCCGCAGACTAGCGGCTTTACCTACGAGCAGTACTTC. Amino acid sequence: CASSLGGPQTSGFTYEQYF.

V gene TRBV28 combines with J gene TRBJ1-2; no reliable D call. Trimming cost V 8 bases and J 7 bases, with 14 bases left between them. The CDR3 consists of 12 residues. Germline V gene data show CDR1 as MDHEN and CDR2 as SYDVKM. The CDR3 coding sequence is TGTGCCAGCGGTCAAACGGCGGGTGGCTACACCTTC. It codes for CASGQTAGGYTF.

The sample holds many counts of this clonotype. Its ends do not fully match the called genes, so a read error is possible. The CDR3 loop is CASTLNQGASPSYEQYF. In DNA form, the CDR3 reads TGCGCCAGCACCTTGAATCAGGGGGCGAGCCCTTCCTACGAGCAGTACTTC. The gene calls are TRBV5-1 and TRBJ2-7, with 8 nucleotides matching TRBD1. Germline V gives CDR1 SGHRS, CDR2 YFSETQ. The CDR3 loop spans 17 amino acids.

Here the CDR3 DNA reads TGCGCCAGCAGCAAAAACCGGGACAGCACTGAAGCTTTCTTT. It is translated as CASSKNRDSTEAFF. The chain carries TRBV5-1 and TRBJ1-1; 7 bases fit TRBD1. V lost 4 bases, J lost 4 bases, and 7 bases stayed unmatched. Germline CDR1 reads SGHRS; CDR2 reads YFSETQ. This CDR3 is built from 14 residues.

In this sample, this clonotype turned up once. The rearrangement uses TRBV27 and TRBJ1-1; D call uncertain. Germline loops: CDR1 MNHEY, CDR2 SMNVEV (reference sequence). The CDR3 runs 13 residues. V shed 1 base and J shed 6 bases, with 9 bases lying between them. The CDR3 coding sequence is TGTGCCAGCAGTTTATACGGGAAGGCTGAAGCTTTCTTT. Residues: CASSLYGKAEAFF.

This clonotype occurred a few times. The chain has TRBV29-1 and TRBJ2-5; the D gene is possibly TRBD2 (6 bases). Germline CDR1 is SQVTM and CDR2 is ANQGSEA. The V gene lost 7 bases and the J gene lost 2 bases, with 11 bases spanning the gap. This CDR3 spans 12 amino acids. The CDR3 sequence is CSAPGLQETQYF. CDR3 DNA: TGCAGCGCCCCAGGACTACAAGAGACCCAGTACTTC. The whole variable domain, remainder taken from reference TRBV29-1 and TRBJ2-5, is SAVISQKPSRDICQRGTSLTIQCQVDSQVTMMFWYRQQPGQSLTLIATANQGSEATYESGFVIDKFPISRPNLTFSTLTVSNMSPEDSSIYLCSAPGLQETQYFGPGTRLLVL.